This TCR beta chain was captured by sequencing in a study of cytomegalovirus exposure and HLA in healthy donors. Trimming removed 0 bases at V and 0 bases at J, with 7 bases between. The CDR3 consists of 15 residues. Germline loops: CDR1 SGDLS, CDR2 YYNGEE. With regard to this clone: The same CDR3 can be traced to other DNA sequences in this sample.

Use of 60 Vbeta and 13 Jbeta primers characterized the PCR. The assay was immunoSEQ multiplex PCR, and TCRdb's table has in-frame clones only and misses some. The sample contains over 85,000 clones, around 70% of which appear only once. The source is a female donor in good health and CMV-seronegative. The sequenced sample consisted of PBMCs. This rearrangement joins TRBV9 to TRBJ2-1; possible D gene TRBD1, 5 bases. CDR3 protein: CASSVGQGSYNEQFF. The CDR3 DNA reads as TGTGCCAGCAGCGTAGGTCAGGGCTCCTACAATGAGCAGTTCTTC.